This T cell receptor (beta chain) was obtained from a study of T-cell reconstitution after alpha-beta-depleted transplantation in children. General observations from the study: Most T-cell counts and diversity one year after the transplant came from T cells that were newly produced. Where alpha-beta T cells came from about two months after transplant was reportedly several hundred expanded graft clones.

The table lists this clonotype with a few counts. Antigen: not known. Researchers prepared the TCRbeta library using unique molecular identifiers, the study reports. A single record per CDR3 protein comes from TCRdb applying MiXCR to the PCR reads. The sample holds under 250,000 distinct CDR3 sequences; roughly 15% are singletons and the top ten take approximately 40%. Trimming removed 5 bases at V and 4 bases at J, with 13 bases between. Per germline, CDR1 SNHLY and CDR2 FYNNEI. The CDR3 covers 14 residues. This receptor was taken from a male patient aged 2-15 years who had a stem cell transplant for acute lymphoblastic leukemia, so the T cells may come from the graft donor. This rearrangement joins TRBV2 to TRBJ2-3; D may be TRBD1 (5 bases). The specimen was PBMCs, mostly from graft donor cells, collected 360 days after TCRalphabeta/CD19-depleted stem cell transplant. CDR3 sequence (DNA): TGTGCCAGCAGTCCTCAGGGTTTCGCAGATACGCAGTATTTT. Amino acids: CASSPQGFADTQYF.